This note documents a single T cell receptor (beta chain) sequence. These data belong to a study of blood T cells in healthy people across ages. PCR was performed a second time for about 7 to 11 cycles using a sample-barcoded 5' primer and a J-beta primer mix. A template-switch adaptor with 12 random nucleotides tagged each cDNA molecule. TCRdb redid the calling of the 5' RACE reads with MiXCR, one entry per CDR3 protein. The sample contains some 560,000 distinct CDR3 sequences, roughly a quarter of which appear only once. Germline CDR1 LGHNA, CDR2 YSLEER. Between the trimmed V and J ends, which lost 1 base and 6 bases, there was a span of 6 bases. The CDR3 runs to 12 residues. These same records also appear under a second study, on T cells of mothers and their children. As reported in that work: Three healthy Caucasian mothers, along with their six children, served as the donors.

The receptor was isolated from a boy younger than 10 in good health. The sample consisted of blood. V is TRBV4-3 and J is TRBJ1-1; D gene unclear. The CDR3 reads CASSQGRSEAFF. CDR3 nucleotide sequence: TGCGCCAGCAGCCAAGGGCGCTCTGAAGCTTTCTTT.